The entry below describes one T cell receptor (beta chain). Clones were sequenced by immunoSEQ multiplex PCR, and TCRdb holds only the in-frame ones, with some missing. Counted here are about 46,000 clones, about 92% occurring once; the ten biggest clones make up 15% to 20%. The record originates from a study of blood T cell repertoires in COVID-19. CDR1 and CDR2 from the germline V gene are KGHDR and SFDVKD. V lost 7 bases, J lost 2 bases, and 12 bases lay in between. The CDR3 spans 14 residues. Sample: peripheral blood. V usage is TRBV24-1 and J usage is TRBJ2-3, with D tentatively TRBD1 (6 bases). The origin of this receptor is a man aged 65 to 85 with active COVID-19. The CDR3 sequence is CATRTGQDTDTQYF. The CDR3 bases are TGTGCCACCAGGACGGGACAAGACACAGATACGCAGTATTTT.